The rows below give T cell receptor beta chains drawn from one sample of a study of beta chain features in type 1 diabetes. Some clones are missing from TCRdb's copy, which holds only in-frame ones; the method was immunoSEQ multiplex PCR. The sample holds around 690,000 clones, 9.5% to 15% seen once. Input material: naive CD4+ T cells from blood. The source is a young man with type 1 diabetes. The conserved cysteine and the conserved F or W are not part of the CDR3 here. Each record gives: J gene, V gene, CDR3 protein.

J gene: TRBJ2-6
V gene: TRBV28
CDR3 protein: ASRYRDRVHPGANVLT

J gene: TRBJ2-3
V gene: TRBV7-9
CDR3 protein: ASSLRSDTQY

J gene: TRBJ2-1
V gene: TRBV4-3
CDR3 protein: ASSPGTRYNEQF

J gene: TRBJ2-1
V gene: TRBV7-3
CDR3 protein: ASSPQGSYNEQF

J gene: TRBJ2-3
V gene: TRBV9
CDR3 protein: ASSVAGEDTQY

J gene: TRBJ1-1
V gene: TRBV7-9
CDR3 protein: ASSLEWGGEAF

J gene: TRBJ1-5
V gene: TRBV28
CDR3 protein: ASSRSSGLNQPQH

J gene: TRBJ1-3
V gene: TRBV5-4
CDR3 protein: ASSRSGTGGGEGNTIY

J gene: TRBJ2-7
V gene: TRBV6-5
CDR3 protein: ASRNGFYEQY

J gene: TRBJ1-2
V gene: TRBV2
CDR3 protein: ASSEYQGQDNYGYT

J gene: TRBJ1-2
V gene: TRBV5-6
CDR3 protein: ASTRRGPNYGYT

J gene: TRBJ2-6
V gene: TRBV7-2
CDR3 protein: ASSLAFSGANVLT

J gene: TRBJ1-4
V gene: TRBV6-6
CDR3 protein: ASRGEKLF

J gene: TRBJ1-3
V gene: TRBV13
CDR3 protein: ASSLRAAGSSGNTIY

J gene: TRBJ2-7
V gene: TRBV5-1
CDR3 protein: ASSRRTGTSEQY

J gene: TRBJ1-5
V gene: TRBV2
CDR3 protein: ASSESHQPQH

J gene: TRBJ2-5
V gene: TRBV28
CDR3 protein: ASSLSSRKETQY

J gene: TRBJ2-3
V gene: TRBV7-9
CDR3 protein: ASSFRRGHGDTQY